These T cell receptor beta chains were read from a single sample in a study of technical replicates of blood from a few donors. Libraries were prepared by immunoSEQ multiplex PCR; TCRdb keeps only in-frame clonotypes and omits some of them. The repertoire holds roughly 70,000 clones, around 93% seen once, with 0.25% in the top ten. Material for sequencing was T cells isolated from PBMCs. These receptors all stem from a human donor in good health. CDR3s include the opening cysteine and the closing phenylalanine or tryptophan. The D gene is left open where the match is weak. The size of a clone is reported for some rows only, either as once, few or many, or as a class for expanded clones.

clone_size,cdr3_length,v_call,j_call,d_call,cdr3_nt,cdr3_aa
once,13,TRBV2,TRBJ1-2,NA,TGTGCCAGTCGATCCGAGGGGAGGAATGGCTACACCTTC,CASRSEGRNGYTF
NA,16,TRBV27,TRBJ2-5,TRBD2,TGTGCCAGCAGAACGACTAGCGGGGGCCTCCAAGAGACCCAGTACTTC,CASRTTSGGLQETQYF
NA,12,TRBV10-3,TRBJ1-1,NA,TGTGCCATCAGTTACAGGGAAGGAGAAGCTTTCTTT,CAISYREGEAFF
NA,14,TRBV6-1,TRBJ1-1,NA,TGTGCCAGCAGTTCCCAATGGGGGGGCACTGAAGCTTTCTTT,CASSSQWGGTEAFF
NA,15,TRBV6-5,TRBJ2-3,NA,TGTGCCAGCAGTTCAAGGGAAGGGGTTATAGATACGCAGTATTTT,CASSSREGVIDTQYF
NA,15,TRBV6-5,TRBJ2-1,NA,TGTGCCAGCAGCCGGTCTTCAAGCTCCTACAATGAGCAGTTCTTC,CASSRSSSSYNEQFF
NA,15,TRBV7-9,TRBJ1-3,NA,TGTGCCAGCAGCTTAAATAGAGACTCTGGAAACACCATATATTTT,CASSLNRDSGNTIYF
once,18,TRBV11-2,TRBJ2-1,TRBD2,TGTGCCAGCAGCACTTTTTCTGGGACTAGCGGGCGATTCAATGAGCAGTTCTTC,CASSTFSGTSGRFNEQFF
NA,18,TRBV9,TRBJ2-2,TRBD2,TGTGCCAGCAGCGATAGCGGGAGGGGCCTCGAAGCTCCCGGGGAGCTGTTTTTT,CASSDSGRGLEAPGELFF
NA,14,TRBV6-1,TRBJ2-5,TRBD2,TGTGCCAGCAGTGGGGGGACTAGCCAAGAGACCCAGTACTTC,CASSGGTSQETQYF
NA,15,TRBV6-5,TRBJ2-5,TRBD1,TGTGCCAGCAGAATCGGACAGGGCCCACAAGAGACCCAGTACTTC,CASRIGQGPQETQYF
NA,15,TRBV2,TRBJ2-7,TRBD1,TGTGCCAGCAGCCTTAGGGACAGTCCCTCCTACGAGCAGTACTTC,CASSLRDSPSYEQYF
NA,15,TRBV6-1,TRBJ2-7,NA,TGTGCCAGCAGTGAAGCCCTAACGGCGGGCTACGAGCAGTACTTC,CASSEALTAGYEQYF
few,12,TRBV7-9,TRBJ2-2,NA,TGTGCCAGGTCTGTCTACACCGGGGAGCTGTTTTTT,CARSVYTGELFF